Following are 20 T cell receptor beta chains from one sample sequenced in a study of T cell repertoires in cytomegalovirus infection. TCRdb itself ran the reads through MiXCR, one entry per CDR3 protein. There are some 300,000 distinct CDR3 sequences in the sample; about 8.8% occur only once, and 2% to 3% lies in the top ten. Specimen: PBMCs. Receptors originate from a human donor in good health (CMV status not recorded). Some clones in this sample may be carry-over from other donors' samples.

In its sample, this clonotype was seen many times. V gene TRBV7-2 combines with J gene TRBJ2-2; D gene uncertain. This CDR3 is 13 amino acids long. CDR1 SGHTA and CDR2 FQGNSA come from the germline V gene. Trimming took 7 bases from V and 3 from J, leaving 9 bases between them. CDR3 in DNA: TGTGCCAGCAAAAAACAAGACACCGGGGAGCTGTTTTTT. Its translation is CASKKQDTGELFF. Filled out from reference TRBV7-2 and TRBJ2-2, the complete variable domain reads GAGVSQSPSNKVTEKGKDVELRCDPISGHTALYWYRQSLGQGLEFLIYFQGNSAPDKSGLPSDRFSAERTGGSVSTLTIQRTQQEDSAVYLCASKKQDTGELFFGEGSRLTVL.

The chain has TRBV29-1 and TRBJ2-5; TRBD1 or TRBD2 may be the D gene (6 bases each). Germline V gene lookup returns CDR1 SQVTM and CDR2 ANQGSEA. This CDR3 is 10 amino acids long. V was shortened by 7 bases and J by 12 bases, with 15 bases between the two germline ends. The CDR3 sequence is CSADRGVEYF. Here the CDR3 DNA reads TGCAGCGCCGATAGGGGGGTCGAGTACTTC.

This clonotype was seen a few times. The chain combines TRBV14 with TRBJ1-1; D remains ambiguous. The ends were cut back, 4 bases at V and 0 bases at J, with 6 bases in the middle. The CDR3 is 13 residues long. The germline V gene has CDR1 SGHDN and CDR2 FVKESK. The CDR3 spells CASSRDMNTEAFF. In nucleotides, the CDR3 is TGTGCCAGCAGCCGTGACATGAACACTGAAGCTTTCTTT.

This clonotype has a handful of counts. V usage is TRBV6-6 and J usage is TRBJ2-7, with D unclear. This CDR3 region has 16 residues. Per the germline V gene, CDR1 is MNHNY and CDR2 is SVGAGI (reference sequence). Trimming took off 6 bases at V and 0 bases at J, with 18 bases between the two ends. The chain's CDR3 is CASSSLGEESSYEQYF. CDR3 DNA: TGTGCCAGCAGCTCTCTCGGTGAGGAAAGCTCCTACGAGCAGTACTTC.

V is TRBV11-2 and J is TRBJ1-1, with a weak D call TRBD1 (5 bases). The CDR3 loop spans 15 amino acids. Germline lookup yields CDR1 SGHAT and CDR2 FQNNGV. The ends were cut back, 1 base at V and 7 bases at J, with 16 bases in the middle. CDR3 bases: TGTGCCAGCAGCTTAGCGCCGGGACTACAGAATGAAGCTTTCTTT. Protein: CASSLAPGLQNEAFF.

This clonotype appeared many times. In DNA, the CDR3 is TGTGCCAGCAGTACAGGGTGGAATCAGCCCCAGCATTTT. Amino acid sequence: CASSTGWNQPQHF. The chain carries TRBV11-2 and TRBJ1-5; the D gene is possibly TRBD1 (6 bases). CDR3 length: 13 residues. Germline-derived CDR1 and CDR2 are SGHAT and FQNNGV. V was trimmed by 6 bases and J by 4 bases, leaving 10 bases between them.

The V and J genes are TRBV27 and TRBJ1-2; perhaps TRBD1 as D (5 bases). The CDR3 is 12 residues long. Germline V CDR1 and CDR2: MNHEY, SMNVEV (reference sequence). V was pared by 6 bases and J by 2 bases, with 7 bases between. In nucleotides, the CDR3 is TGTGCCAGCAGACGGGGGAACTATGGCTACACCTTC. The encoded protein is CASRRGNYGYTF.

In this sample, this clonotype turned up many times. V and J are TRBV7-9 and TRBJ2-1, with D maybe TRBD2 (6 bases). With 3 bases removed from V and 7 bases from J, the gap between germline ends came to 10 bases. CDR3 length: 13 amino acids. Germline V gene data show CDR1 as SEHNR and CDR2 as FQNEAQ (reference sequence). The CDR3 DNA follows: TGTGCCAGCAGCTTCGGGAGTACGAATGAGCAGTTCTTC. This gives the protein CASSFGSTNEQFF.

This clonotype was seen many times. CDR3 sequence (DNA): TGTGCCAGCAGCTTATCTCCAACCAGGGCCGGCGAGCAGTACTTC. This gives the protein CASSLSPTRAGEQYF. V is TRBV7-2 and J is TRBJ2-7; D is possibly TRBD1 (5 bases). The CDR3 spans 15 residues. The V and J ends lost 2 bases and 6 bases respectively, with 17 bases between them. Germline values: CDR1 SGHTA, CDR2 FQGNSA.

In its sample, this clonotype was seen a few times. The rearrangement joins TRBV20-1 to TRBJ1-5; D is possibly TRBD1 (6 bases). Looked up from germline, CDR1 is DFQATT and CDR2 is SNEGSKA (reference sequence). The CDR3 loop spans 16 amino acids. Trimming stripped 3 bases from V and 1 base from J, with 16 bases between. CDR3 nucleotide sequence: TGCAGTGCTAGTATCACAGGGAGTTCGAGCAATCAGCCCCAGCATTTT. Protein sequence: CSASITGSSSNQPQHF.

This clonotype was detected ten times or more. The chain has TRBV7-2 and TRBJ2-1; TRBD2 aligns across 9 bases. Per the germline V gene, CDR1 is SGHTA and CDR2 is FQGNSA. This CDR3 spans 16 amino acids. J lost 2 bases, V lost 1 base, and 3 bases had no gene match. The CDR3 here is CASSLDERGAYNEQFF. CDR3 DNA sequence: TGTGCCAGCAGCTTAGACGAGCGGGGGGCCTACAATGAGCAGTTCTTC.

This clonotype was observed many times. The chain has TRBV7-9 and TRBJ1-1; weak D call: TRBD1 (5 bases). Germline V gene data show CDR1 as SEHNR and CDR2 as FQNEAQ (reference sequence). V lost 2 bases, J lost 2 bases, and 9 bases lay in between. The CDR3 is 14 residues long. The CDR3 DNA follows: TGTGCCAGCAGCTTACGACAGTTAAACACTGAAGCTTTCTTT. This translates into CASSLRQLNTEAFF.

The rearrangement uses TRBV20-1 and TRBJ2-4, with 8 bases identical to TRBD2. The CDR3 totals 15 residues. V dropped 6 bases and J dropped 5; count of bases not matched to a gene: 12. Per the germline V gene, CDR1 is DFQATT and CDR2 is SNEGSKA (reference sequence). Here the CDR3 DNA reads TGCAGTGCCACGGCCGGGACTAGTGTTCAAAACATTCAGTACTTC. Translated: CSATAGTSVQNIQYF.

This clonotype turned up a few times. This chain joins TRBV14 and TRBJ1-2; the D is unclear. CDR3 length: 14 residues. V lost 1 base, J lost 2 bases, and 8 bases lay in between. CDR1 and CDR2 (germline): SGHDN, FVKESK. The CDR3 is CASSQVAANYGYTF. The DNA of the CDR3 is TGTGCCAGCAGCCAAGTCGCGGCCAACTATGGCTACACCTTC. The full variable domain, with the rest looked up from reference TRBV14 and TRBJ1-2, is EAGVTQFPSHSVIEKGQTVTLRCDPISGHDNLYWYRRVMGKEIKFLLHFVKESKQDESGMPNNRFLAERTGGTYSTLKVQPAELEDSGVYFCASSQVAANYGYTFGSGTRLTVV.

Ten or more counts support this clonotype. The chain uses TRBV14 and TRBJ2-1, with TRBD1 as a possible D gene (5 bases). The germline V gene has CDR1 SGHDN and CDR2 FVKESK. Trimming shortened V by 1 base and J by 9 bases, and 10 bases separated the two germline ends. This CDR3 comprises 13 residues. The CDR3, as DNA: TGTGCCAGCAGCCAAGGGACATTTCGTGAGCAGTTCTTC. Protein sequence: CASSQGTFREQFF.

The rearrangement joins TRBV6-2 or TRBV6-3 to TRBJ2-4, with D possibly TRBD1 on 5 matching bases. The CDR3 is made up of 13 amino acids. With 7 bases removed from V and 6 bases from J, the gap between germline ends came to 13 bases. Germline values: CDR1 MNHEY, CDR2 SVGEGT. The CDR3 nucleotides are TGTGCCAGCACCCACGCCGACAGAAACATTCAGTACTTC. Its translation: CASTHADRNIQYF.

The chain has TRBV9 and TRBJ2-1; 7 bases are shared with TRBD2. Germline V gene data show CDR1 as SGDLS and CDR2 as YYNGEE. The V and J ends lost 0 bases and 6 bases, in that order; junction bases with no gene match: 0. This CDR3 region has 13 residues. The CDR3 here is CASSVGGSNEQFF. In DNA form, the CDR3 reads TGTGCCAGCAGCGTAGGCGGGAGCAATGAGCAGTTCTTC.

This sequence joins TRBV5-1 and TRBJ1-2; maybe TRBD1 (6 bases). Germline V lookup: CDR1 SGHRS, CDR2 YFSETQ. The CDR3 loop spans 14 amino acids. The V gene lost 4 bases and the J gene lost 3 bases, with 13 bases spanning the gap. DNA for the CDR3: TGCGCCAGCAGCGCGGACAGCCCCGACTATGGCTACACCTTC. Translated, it gives CASSADSPDYGYTF.

This clonotype has at least ten counts. The chain has TRBV28 and TRBJ2-5, with a weak D call TRBD2 (5 bases). The germline V gene encodes CDR1 MDHEN and CDR2 SYDVKM. The CDR3 is 13 residues long. With 8 bases removed from V and 2 bases from J, the gap between germline ends came to 12 bases. The CDR3 spells CASGQRPQETQYF. CDR3 nucleotide sequence: TGTGCCAGCGGGCAGCGGCCGCAAGAGACCCAGTACTTC.

This clonotype occurred many times. The chain couples TRBV27 to TRBJ1-2; 7 nucleotides agree with TRBD1. Germline CDR1 and CDR2: MNHEY and SMNVEV (reference sequence). The CDR3 consists of 16 residues. V was pared by 2 bases and J by 3 bases, with 9 bases of the junction left unmatched. The CDR3 here is CASSLRAGGKYYGYTF. The CDR3, as DNA: TGTGCCAGCAGTTTAAGGGCAGGGGGAAAATACTATGGCTACACCTTC.